This T cell receptor (beta chain) originates from a study of HIV-infected patients and healthy controls. 500 ng RNA was reverse transcribed with alpha and beta constant-region primers. Alpha and beta chain libraries were made separately by chain-specific third strand synthesis with multiplexing indices. TCRdb re-analysed the 5' RACE reads in MiXCR, keeping a single row per CDR3 protein. The table lists thousands of distinct CDR3 sequences, 6% to 7.5% of them singletons. All unsorted peripheral T cells were captured because whole blood was used without fractionation. This clonotype was seen ten or more times. This TCR was sampled from an adult with HIV infection. The source material was blood, sampled before antiretroviral therapy.

CDR3 DNA: TGTGCCAGCAGCCAAGTAGTGGGACGGAATTATGGCTACACCTTC. Residues: CASSQVVGRNYGYTF. V is TRBV14 and J is TRBJ1-2; TRBD1 is a possible D gene (5 bases). CDR1 and CDR2 (germline): SGHDN, FVKESK. CDR3 length: 15 amino acids. V was pared by 1 base and J by 5 bases, with 14 bases between.